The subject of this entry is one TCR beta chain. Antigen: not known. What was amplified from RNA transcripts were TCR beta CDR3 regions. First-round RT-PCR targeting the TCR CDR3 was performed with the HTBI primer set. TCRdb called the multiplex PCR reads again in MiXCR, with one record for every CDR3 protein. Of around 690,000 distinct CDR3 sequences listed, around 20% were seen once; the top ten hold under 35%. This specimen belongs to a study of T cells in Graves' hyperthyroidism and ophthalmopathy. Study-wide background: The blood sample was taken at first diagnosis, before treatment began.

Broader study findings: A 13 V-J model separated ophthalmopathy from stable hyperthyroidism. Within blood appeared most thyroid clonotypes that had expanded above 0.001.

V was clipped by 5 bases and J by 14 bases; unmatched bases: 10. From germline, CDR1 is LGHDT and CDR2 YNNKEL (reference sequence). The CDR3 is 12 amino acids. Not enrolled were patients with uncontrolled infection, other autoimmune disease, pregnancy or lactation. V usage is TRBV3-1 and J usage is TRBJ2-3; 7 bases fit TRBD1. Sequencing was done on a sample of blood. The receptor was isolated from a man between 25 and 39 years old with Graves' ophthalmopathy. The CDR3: CASSNDRVGLYF. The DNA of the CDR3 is TGTGCCAGCAGCAACGACAGGGTTGGTTTGTATTTT.